These T cell receptor beta chains were read from a single sample in a study of TIL therapy for anti-PD-1-resistant metastatic lung cancer. TCRdb keeps only in-frame clones here, not all; method: immunoSEQ multiplex PCR. The sample holds about 17,000 clones, about 75% seen once. The material sequenced was blood, taken at baseline. These TCRs come from a person aged 25-79 years with non-small cell lung cancer. Each CDR3 is given with its conserved first and last residue. The order of the fields is J gene, V gene, CDR3 protein.

j_gene: TRBJ1-6
v_gene: TRBV6-5
CDR3aa: CASSTRDNSPLHF

j_gene: TRBJ1-1
v_gene: TRBV29-1
CDR3aa: CSALRGGNTEAFF

j_gene: TRBJ1-1
v_gene: TRBV19
CDR3aa: CASTGPIFDTEAFF

j_gene: TRBJ2-7
v_gene: TRBV7-2
CDR3aa: CASGRGLDYEQYF

j_gene: TRBJ2-1
v_gene: TRBV30
CDR3aa: CAWSARQGAYNEQFF

j_gene: TRBJ2-7
v_gene: TRBV7-2
CDR3aa: CASSLVGRETDEQYF

j_gene: TRBJ2-4
v_gene: TRBV4-2
CDR3aa: CASSQAALGESKNIQYF

j_gene: TRBJ2-7
v_gene: TRBV28
CDR3aa: CASRRTSGMLYEQYF

j_gene: TRBJ1-5
v_gene: TRBV11-2
CDR3aa: CASSLGTANQPQHF

j_gene: TRBJ2-2
v_gene: TRBV7-8
CDR3aa: CASSQTTANTGELFF

j_gene: TRBJ2-1
v_gene: TRBV29-1
CDR3aa: CSVEKGISLREQFF

j_gene: TRBJ2-7
v_gene: TRBV27
CDR3aa: CASSATGSYEQYF

j_gene: TRBJ2-7
v_gene: TRBV18
CDR3aa: CASSPRKDTSYEQYF

j_gene: TRBJ1-1
v_gene: TRBV4-3
CDR3aa: CASSQSPHTQGYLNTEAFF

j_gene: TRBJ2-2
v_gene: TRBV3-1/TRBV3-2
CDR3aa: CASSQDVAATGELFF

j_gene: TRBJ2-7
v_gene: TRBV3-1/TRBV3-2
CDR3aa: CASSQVSSGYHEQYF

j_gene: TRBJ2-7
v_gene: TRBV6-5
CDR3aa: CASSYGAGGAYEQYF

j_gene: TRBJ1-5
v_gene: TRBV11-1
CDR3aa: CASSPQSNQPQHF

j_gene: TRBJ2-5
v_gene: TRBV4-1
CDR3aa: CASSHVEGLPTQETQYF

j_gene: TRBJ2-7
v_gene: TRBV11-3
CDR3aa: CASSFRTDVYEQYF

j_gene: TRBJ1-1
v_gene: TRBV18
CDR3aa: CASSDGMNTEAFF

j_gene: TRBJ1-3
v_gene: TRBV11-2
CDR3aa: CASSLETSSGNTIYF

j_gene: TRBJ1-3
v_gene: TRBV20-1
CDR3aa: CSANEGGSYSGNTIYF

j_gene: TRBJ1-3
v_gene: TRBV6-5
CDR3aa: CASRPGPATGNTIYF

j_gene: TRBJ1-1
v_gene: TRBV18
CDR3aa: CASSARQLMNTEAFF

j_gene: TRBJ1-1
v_gene: TRBV19
CDR3aa: CAARQGGGTEAFF

j_gene: TRBJ2-7
v_gene: TRBV18
CDR3aa: CASSPPEVAYEQYF

j_gene: TRBJ2-6
v_gene: TRBV18
CDR3aa: CASSPIGGFGANVLTF

j_gene: TRBJ1-6
v_gene: TRBV7-9
CDR3aa: CASSLGQGFYNSPLHF

j_gene: TRBJ2-3
v_gene: TRBV14
CDR3aa: CASSRGANTDTQYF

j_gene: TRBJ2-2
v_gene: TRBV29-1
CDR3aa: CSVGGASNTGELFF

j_gene: TRBJ1-2
v_gene: TRBV7-9
CDR3aa: CASVSVEGLYGYTF

j_gene: TRBJ1-6
v_gene: TRBV5-3
CDR3aa: CARSPEQGHSPLHF

j_gene: TRBJ2-5
v_gene: TRBV18
CDR3aa: CASSLSASGETQYF

j_gene: TRBJ2-5
v_gene: TRBV29-1
CDR3aa: CSVDGAGGPSWETQYF

j_gene: TRBJ2-1
v_gene: TRBV30
CDR3aa: CAWSPQRGPEQFF

j_gene: TRBJ2-1
v_gene: TRBV15
CDR3aa: CATRSLTDGRKGNEQFF

j_gene: TRBJ1-4
v_gene: TRBV7-2
CDR3aa: CASSSSGPSIF

j_gene: TRBJ1-4
v_gene: TRBV4-3
CDR3aa: CASSQDLDGHGVNEKLFF

j_gene: TRBJ2-5
v_gene: TRBV27
CDR3aa: CASRGGWNGLQETQYF

j_gene: TRBJ1-3
v_gene: TRBV4-3
CDR3aa: CASSSRQGEGNTIYF

j_gene: TRBJ1-1
v_gene: TRBV12-3/TRBV12-4
CDR3aa: CASSPMGDTEAFF

j_gene: TRBJ1-4
v_gene: TRBV12-3/TRBV12-4
CDR3aa: CASSSSAGEKLFF

j_gene: TRBJ2-1
v_gene: TRBV2
CDR3aa: CASSRVERERVEQFF

j_gene: TRBJ1-1
v_gene: TRBV4-2
CDR3aa: CASSQDLGVGTEAFF

j_gene: TRBJ1-5
v_gene: TRBV2
CDR3aa: CASSEEGISNQPQHF

j_gene: TRBJ2-5
v_gene: TRBV6-6
CDR3aa: CASSYGGGETQYF

j_gene: TRBJ1-1
v_gene: TRBV18
CDR3aa: CASSPQGQGQLMNTEAFF

j_gene: TRBJ1-2
v_gene: TRBV7-8
CDR3aa: CASSNPTGGDYGYTF

j_gene: TRBJ1-3
v_gene: TRBV11-2
CDR3aa: CASSSSGSRTGNTIYF

j_gene: TRBJ2-2
v_gene: TRBV5-1
CDR3aa: CASSLLPLATGELFF

j_gene: TRBJ1-5
v_gene: TRBV28
CDR3aa: CASSLGLPGALGQPQHF

j_gene: TRBJ1-5
v_gene: TRBV2
CDR3aa: CASSVATGSNQPQHF

j_gene: TRBJ2-7
v_gene: TRBV7-9
CDR3aa: CASSYPGRGNEQYF

j_gene: TRBJ2-3
v_gene: TRBV7-2
CDR3aa: CASSFALSGGDIGDTQYF